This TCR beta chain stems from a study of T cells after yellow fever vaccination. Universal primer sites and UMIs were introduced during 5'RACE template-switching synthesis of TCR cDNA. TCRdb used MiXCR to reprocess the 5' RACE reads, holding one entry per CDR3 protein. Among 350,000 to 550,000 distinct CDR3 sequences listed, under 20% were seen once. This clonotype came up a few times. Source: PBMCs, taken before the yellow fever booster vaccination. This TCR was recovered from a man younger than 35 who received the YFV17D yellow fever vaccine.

The CDR3 DNA reads TGTGCCAGTCTATCCGCCGGGGAGCTGTTTTTT. Amino acid sequence: CASLSAGELFF. This sequence joins TRBV7-9 and TRBJ2-2, with D uncertain. Germline V gene data show CDR1 as SEHNR and CDR2 as FQNEAQ (reference sequence). V lost 9 bases and J 6 bases, leaving 8 bases between the germline ends. This CDR3 is built from 11 residues.